Given below is one TCR beta chain in context. This clone has only one observation. Its binding antigen is unknown. Per-base quality was not reported, and no clone a single base away is much larger than it. Donors were healthy HIV-negative adults with no recently reported acute infections or vaccinations. All donors were Caucasian adults living in Nashville, Tennessee, USA. Magnetic negative selection was used to enrich CD4+ T cells, after which naive cells were positively selected on CD45RA and the negative fraction became the memory subset. Blood was obtained by leukapheresis, after which PBMCs were separated by Ficoll-Histopaque density gradient centrifugation and cryopreserved in liquid nitrogen vapor phase. Purity and quantity of every magnetically sorted T cell population were checked by analytical flow cytometry. From each sorted fraction, genomic DNA was isolated and quantified by UV absorbance on a Nanodrop 2000c.

This entry comes from a study of shared clonotypes between healthy human individuals (dated by TCRdb to between 2020 and 2021). Regarding the research as a whole: The cohort comprised two women and a few men aged 18 to 49 years. Each donor's leukapheresis produced roughly between roughly 0.85 and 9.5 billion PBMCs. For each donor, CD4 naive and CD4 memory were each given three plates, CD8 naive was given two plates, and CD8 memory was given one plate. To estimate repertoire size and how much clonotype sharing occurs between individuals, the study deeply sequenced the blood TCR repertoires of about 5 healthy adults. Different laboratories and diverse techniques were used to prepare libraries and sequence TCR repertoires, to increase sequencing depth and limit assay-specific biases.

V is reduced by 0 bases and J by 4 bases, leaving a spacing of 14 bases between them. For CDR1 and CDR2, the germline V gene lists SGDLS and YYNGEE. The CDR3 contains 15 residues, cysteine and phenylalanine counted. Left in the record is the CDR3 DNA by itself, 45 bases read in frame from the first base. Here is what the overall study found, with its caveats: Only blood was sampled, and tissue TCR repertoires likely differ from those in blood. Even with the large sequencing depth, rarefaction of the sorted-subset datasets indicated that sequencing was incomplete. Because the study included only a small number of donors, the genetic and exposure-history diversity represented was limited. Estimated clonotype richness was generally larger for naive than for memory subsets. Sharing across a few donors was observed for 5% to 6.5% of naive CD4, over 3% of naive CD8, about 2.5% of memory CD4, and around 0.4% of memory CD8 clonotypes. Compared with non-shared clonotypes, clonotypes shared by all four sorted-subset donors had higher generation probabilities. Pairwise subsampling indicated that sequencing depth was expected to affect the degree of clonotype sharing among donors.

Using the deep immunoSEQ assay, TCR CDR3 regions were amplified from genomic DNA by multiplex PCR. For each cell subset, the extracted genomic DNA was distributed evenly across all wells of several immunoSEQ 96-well plates, and each plate served as one replicate. Each replicate PCR for sorted subsets received 150 to 250 ng genomic DNA, equal to tens of thousands of T cell genomes. Purified libraries were measured with a Qubit 3.0 fluorometer, size-checked on a Bioanalyzer 2100, and measured again with the KAPA Library Quantification kit. Every immunoSEQ 96-well plate was sequenced on a dedicated single-read 150-cycle Illumina NextSeq 550 flow cell. The paper's processing steps were these. The immunoSEQ output contained only junctional sequences without quality scores, so filtering could not match that applied to full-length reads. Sequences were annotated with PyIR, a Python wrapper for IgBLAST v1.9, and V/J genes and CDR3 were assigned using IMGT germline references. Reads were filtered out if the reads had weak V/J assignments (E-value above 1e-6), no CDR3, stop codons, out-of-frame junctions, or ambiguous translated residues. V3J clonotypes were defined as sequences sharing an identical inferred V gene, J gene, and CDR3 amino acid sequence. The percentage overlap between two repertoires was calculated by dividing the number of shared unique clonotypes by the size of the smaller repertoire. Richness of each repertoire was evaluated using RTK rarefaction, the Chao1 estimator, and Recon v2.1 estimates of unobserved clonotypes. Generation probabilities were computed with OLGA for all TCRbeta clonotypes obtained by the gDNA method from a few donors. As stored in TCRdb, this immuneACCESS dataset retains in-frame rearrangements with V and J assigned. A fraction of the clones does not appear; measured against another copy, unresolved V genes explain less than half of the discrepancy, and the remainder lacks a known reason. V, J and clone size are those of that table, while D and trimming were read from the DNA. This sample lists millions of clones; more than 85% were detected once. The top ten constitute 0.35% to 0.5% of the sample.

The receptor's source is a man between 18 and 35 years old in good health. Some clones in this sample may be carry-over from other donors' samples. This chain joins TRBV9 to TRBJ2-7; the D segment cannot be called with confidence. The sample consisted of naive CD4+ T cells from PBMCs. The cell subset or site label of this sample denotes: CD45RA+ positively selected. The nucleotide sequence is TGTGCCAGCAGCGTAGGTGCAAGTTTGCCATACGAGCAGTACTTC. Translated, this gives CASSVGASLPYEQYF.